This note documents a single T cell receptor beta chain sequence. RNA transcripts gave rise to amplified TCR beta CDR3 regions. The HTBI primer set was used in a first-round RT-PCR of the TCR CDR3. TCRdb used MiXCR to reprocess the multiplex PCR reads, holding one entry per CDR3 protein. The data show around 290,000 distinct CDR3 sequences, about 15% seen once. Looked up from germline, CDR1 is KGHSH and CDR2 is LQKENI. The CDR3 extends over 14 amino acids. V was cut by 3 bases and J by 3 bases, with 11 bases left in between. For ophthalmopathy patients, the Clinical Activity Score was at least 3 and the NOSPECS grade at least 4; duration was under 3 months. Patients having uncontrolled infection, another autoimmune disease, pregnancy or lactation were not included. Out of approximately 10 ml of fresh peripheral blood came the PBMCs. The data originate from a study of T cells in Graves' hyperthyroidism and ophthalmopathy. Overall study: The blood sample was taken at first diagnosis, before treatment began.

The receptor was isolated from a woman in her sixties or seventies with Graves' ophthalmopathy. This rearrangement joins TRBV18 to TRBJ1-1, with a tentative D call TRBD1 (6 bases). The sample comprised blood. CDR3 region: CASSPSTGHTEAFF. The DNA for the CDR3 is TGTGCCAGCTCACCTTCGACAGGACACACTGAAGCTTTCTTT.